The rows below give T cell receptor beta chains drawn from one sample of a study of blood T cell repertoires in COVID-19. Generated by immunoSEQ multiplex PCR, the TCRdb table keeps only in-frame clones and is missing some. In the table there are 230,000 or so clones, more than 85% of which are singletons. Material for sequencing was peripheral blood. Source of these receptors: a man aged 40-49 years with active or convalescent COVID-19. CDR3s include the opening cysteine and the closing phenylalanine or tryptophan. Fields, in order: clone size, D gene, J gene, V gene, CDR3 DNA, CDR3 protein. The D gene is left open where the match is weak. A clone size is listed for some rows: how often the clone was seen (once, few, many), or a class if it is expanded.

clone_size: .
d_call: TRBD2
j_call: TRBJ2-7
v_call: TRBV14
cdr3_nt: TGTGCCAGCAGCCAAGGGCCTCGACTAGCGGGAGGCCACGAGCAGTACTTC
cdr3_aa: CASSQGPRLAGGHEQYF

clone_size: .
d_call: .
j_call: TRBJ1-6
v_call: TRBV21-1
cdr3_nt: TGTGCCAGCAGCGGGAGCAATTCACCCCTCCACTTT
cdr3_aa: CASSGSNSPLHF

clone_size: .
d_call: .
j_call: TRBJ1-5
v_call: TRBV12-3/TRBV12-4
cdr3_nt: TGTGCCAGCATGCCCGGGAATCAGCCCCAGCATTTT
cdr3_aa: CASMPGNQPQHF

clone_size: .
d_call: TRBD1
j_call: TRBJ1-4
v_call: TRBV28
cdr3_nt: TGTGCCAGCAGTACCCGGACAGGATTCGTCGAAAAACTGTTTTTT
cdr3_aa: CASSTRTGFVEKLFF

clone_size: .
d_call: .
j_call: TRBJ2-7
v_call: TRBV15
cdr3_nt: TGTGCCACCAGCCCAGCTAGGTTCTCCTACGAGCAGTACTTC
cdr3_aa: CATSPARFSYEQYF

clone_size: .
d_call: .
j_call: TRBJ1-2
v_call: TRBV6-5
cdr3_nt: TGTGCCAGCAACACTTTCGATACAGGGCACTATGGCTACACCTTC
cdr3_aa: CASNTFDTGHYGYTF

clone_size: once
d_call: .
j_call: TRBJ2-7
v_call: TRBV6-1
cdr3_nt: TGTGCCAGCAGTGAAGCAGGGGCGGGGTACGAGCAGTACTTC
cdr3_aa: CASSEAGAGYEQYF

clone_size: once
d_call: .
j_call: TRBJ1-1
v_call: TRBV7-8
cdr3_nt: TGTGCCAGCAGCATTATGGAGCGGGGCACTGAAGCTTTCTTT
cdr3_aa: CASSIMERGTEAFF

clone_size: .
d_call: .
j_call: TRBJ1-1
v_call: TRBV6-5
cdr3_nt: TGTGCCAGTGGGGGGGTGTACACTGAAGCTTTCTTT
cdr3_aa: CASGGVYTEAFF

clone_size: .
d_call: .
j_call: TRBJ1-2
v_call: TRBV27
cdr3_nt: TGTGCCAGCAGTTTGCGGGGTAGCTATGGCTACACCTTC
cdr3_aa: CASSLRGSYGYTF